Included here is one T cell receptor beta chain sequence, with context. Its specificity is unknown. The data were taken from a study of vaccination and CD4 T cells after COVID-19. Oncomine TCR Beta short-read sequencing was applied to DNA from cultured CD4+ T cells. TCRdb called the PCR reads again in MiXCR, with one record for every CDR3 protein. This repertoire shows 7,000 or so distinct CDR3 sequences, 43% found once; its top ten account for about 25%. Treatment denoted: roughly ten-day PBMC culture with coronavirus spike peptide pools or control peptides (ViraFEST assay). The unexposed donor gave CD4+ T cells before the COVID-19 pandemic (2011-2018). The specimen was CD4+ T cells from blood, cultured in vitro. This clonotype was sampled from a human donor in good health.

This CDR3 is CASSEMTGLYNSPLHF. The CDR3 DNA follows: TGTGCCAGCAGTGAGATGACAGGGCTCTATAATTCACCCCTCCACTTT. V usage is TRBV25-1 and J usage is TRBJ1-6; 7 bases fit TRBD1. After removal of 3 bases from V and 3 bases from J, the junction contained 5 bases not matched to a gene. The CDR3 has 16 amino acids. The germline V gene encodes CDR1 MGHDK and CDR2 SYGVNS.